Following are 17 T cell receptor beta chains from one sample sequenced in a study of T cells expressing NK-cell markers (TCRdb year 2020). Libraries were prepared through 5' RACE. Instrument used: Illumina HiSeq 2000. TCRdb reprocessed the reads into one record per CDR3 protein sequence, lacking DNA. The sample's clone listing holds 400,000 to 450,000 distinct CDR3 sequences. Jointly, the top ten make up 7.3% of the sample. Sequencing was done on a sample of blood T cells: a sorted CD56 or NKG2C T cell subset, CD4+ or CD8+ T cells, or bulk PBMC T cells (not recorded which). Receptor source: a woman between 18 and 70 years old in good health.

CDR3 region: CASSQDSAGLGRNEQFF. The genes are TRBV4-3 and TRBJ2-1; no DNA is available, so the TRBD2 call from TCRdb remains unchecked. The CDR3 totals 17 residues. CDR1 is LGHNA, CDR2 YSLEER, per germline.

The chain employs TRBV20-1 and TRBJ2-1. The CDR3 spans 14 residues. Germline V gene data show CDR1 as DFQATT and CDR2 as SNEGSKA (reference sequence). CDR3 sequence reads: CSASGRASYNEQFF.

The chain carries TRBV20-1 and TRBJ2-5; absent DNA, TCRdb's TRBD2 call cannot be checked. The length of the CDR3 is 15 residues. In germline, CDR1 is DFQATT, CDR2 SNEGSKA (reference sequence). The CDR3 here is CSARDGTSAQETQYF.

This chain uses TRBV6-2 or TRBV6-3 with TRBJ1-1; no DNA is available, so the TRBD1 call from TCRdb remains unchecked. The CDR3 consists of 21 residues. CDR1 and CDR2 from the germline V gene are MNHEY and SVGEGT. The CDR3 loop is CASSYSLSFRDTASMNTEAFF.

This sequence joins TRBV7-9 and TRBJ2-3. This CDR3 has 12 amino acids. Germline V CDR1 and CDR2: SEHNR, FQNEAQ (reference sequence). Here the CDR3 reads CASSLEIDTQYF.

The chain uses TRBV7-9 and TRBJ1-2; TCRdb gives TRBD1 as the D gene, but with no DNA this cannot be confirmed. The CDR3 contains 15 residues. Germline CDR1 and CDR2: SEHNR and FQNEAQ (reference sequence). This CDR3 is CASSLAVSGPRGYTF.

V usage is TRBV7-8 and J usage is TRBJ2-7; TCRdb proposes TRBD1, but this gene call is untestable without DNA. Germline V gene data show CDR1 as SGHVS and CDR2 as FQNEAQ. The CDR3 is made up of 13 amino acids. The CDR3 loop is CASREQGQGEQYF. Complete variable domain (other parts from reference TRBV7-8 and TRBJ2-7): GAGVSQSPRYKVAKRGQDVALRCDPISGHVSLFWYQQALGQGPEFLTYFQNEAQLDKSGLPSDRFFAERPEGSVSTLKIQRTQQEDSAVYLCASREQGQGEQYFGPGTRLTVT.

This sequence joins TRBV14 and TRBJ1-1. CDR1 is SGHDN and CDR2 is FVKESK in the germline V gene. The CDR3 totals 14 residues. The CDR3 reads CASSRDRLNTEAFF.

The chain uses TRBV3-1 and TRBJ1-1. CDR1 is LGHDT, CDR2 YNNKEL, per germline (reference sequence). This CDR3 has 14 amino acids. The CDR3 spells CASSQGSTSTEAFF.

CDR3 region: CSARDKFAYEQYF. This rearrangement joins TRBV20-1 to TRBJ2-7. This CDR3 is 13 amino acids long. Looked up from germline, CDR1 is DFQATT and CDR2 is SNEGSKA (reference sequence).

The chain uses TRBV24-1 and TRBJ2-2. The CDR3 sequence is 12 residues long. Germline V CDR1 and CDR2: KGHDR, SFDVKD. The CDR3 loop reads CATRPNTGELFF.

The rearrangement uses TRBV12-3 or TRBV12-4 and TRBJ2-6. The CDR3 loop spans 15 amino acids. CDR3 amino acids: CASSFRSAGANVLTF.

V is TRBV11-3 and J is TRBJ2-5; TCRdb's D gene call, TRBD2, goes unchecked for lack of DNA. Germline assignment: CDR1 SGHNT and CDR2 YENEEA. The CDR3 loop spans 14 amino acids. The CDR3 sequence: CASSQGTYKETQYF.

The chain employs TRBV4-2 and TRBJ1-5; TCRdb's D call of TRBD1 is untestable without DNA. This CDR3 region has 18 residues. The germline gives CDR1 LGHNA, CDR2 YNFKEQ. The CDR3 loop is CASSRKSDREDSNQPQHF.

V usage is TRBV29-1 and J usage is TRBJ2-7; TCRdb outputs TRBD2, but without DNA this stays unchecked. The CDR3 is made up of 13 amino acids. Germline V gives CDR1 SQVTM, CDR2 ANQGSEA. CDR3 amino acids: CSVIDSGTYEQYF.

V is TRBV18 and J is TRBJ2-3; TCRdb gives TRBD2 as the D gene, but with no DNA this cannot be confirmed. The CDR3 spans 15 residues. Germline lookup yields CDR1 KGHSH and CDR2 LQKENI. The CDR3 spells CASSPLLVGADTQYF.

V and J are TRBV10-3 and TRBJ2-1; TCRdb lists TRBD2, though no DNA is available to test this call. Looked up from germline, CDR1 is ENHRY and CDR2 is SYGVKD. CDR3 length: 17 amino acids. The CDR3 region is CATSGTSGRVSYNEQFF.